This T cell receptor (beta chain) was recovered during a study of CD8 T cells in ankylosing spondylitis. Whole-study results and caveats: Reportedly, matched ankylosing spondylitis synovial fluid was significantly enriched for disease-linked clones.

TCRdb analysed the 5' RACE reads with MiXCR anew, one entry per CDR3 protein. Among under 250,000 distinct CDR3 sequences listed, roughly a tenth were seen once. V was pared by 5 bases and J by 0 bases, with 13 bases between. CDR1 is SEHNR and CDR2 is FQNEAQ in the germline V gene (reference sequence). CDR3 length equals 16 residues. A note on this clonotype: Its antigen is undetermined.

Sequencing was done on a sample of blood, either unsorted or a sorted T cell fraction (not recorded which). The chain uses TRBV7-9 and TRBJ2-2; either TRBD1 or TRBD2 may supply D (5 bases each). The clonotype was recovered from a male donor with ankylosing spondylitis or in good health (not recorded which). The CDR3 DNA sequence: TGTGCCAGCAGCCACCGGGACGGCTCGAACACCGGGGAGCTGTTTTTT. Translation gives CASSHRDGSNTGELFF.